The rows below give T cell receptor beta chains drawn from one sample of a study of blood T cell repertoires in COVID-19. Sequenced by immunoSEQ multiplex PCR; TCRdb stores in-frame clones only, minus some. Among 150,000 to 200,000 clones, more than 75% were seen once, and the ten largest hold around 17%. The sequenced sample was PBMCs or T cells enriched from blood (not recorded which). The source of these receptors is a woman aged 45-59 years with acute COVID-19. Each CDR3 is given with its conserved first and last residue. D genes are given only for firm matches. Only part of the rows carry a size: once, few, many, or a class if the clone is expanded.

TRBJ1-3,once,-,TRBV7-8,CASSSRTAQRQVRTGNTIYF,TGTGCCAGCAGCTCAAGGACAGCCCAACGGCAAGTTCGCACTGGAAACACCATATATTTT
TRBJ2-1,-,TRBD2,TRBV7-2,CASSFQLGGGLYEQFF,TGTGCCAGCAGCTTTCAATTGGGCGGGGGTCTCTATGAGCAGTTCTTC
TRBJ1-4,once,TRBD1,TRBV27,CASAYLTGGNEKLFF,TGTGCCAGCGCCTACCTGACAGGGGGGAACGAAAAACTGTTTTTT
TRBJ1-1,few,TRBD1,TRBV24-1,CATSDSDRGVYTEAFF,TGTGCCACCAGTGACTCGGACAGGGGTGTATACACTGAAGCTTTCTTT
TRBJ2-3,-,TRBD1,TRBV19,CASTNPGQSTDTQYF,TGTGCCAGTACCAACCCGGGACAGAGCACAGATACGCAGTATTTT
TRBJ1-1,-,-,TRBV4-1,CASSQTLGLTTPEAFF,TGCGCCAGCAGCCAAACCCTTGGACTGACGACTCCTGAAGCTTTCTTT
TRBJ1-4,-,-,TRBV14,CASSQEYRSPTNEKLFF,TGTGCCAGCAGCCAAGAGTACAGGAGTCCAACTAATGAAAAACTGTTTTTT
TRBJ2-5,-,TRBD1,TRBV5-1,CASSSDRAEKTQYF,TGCGCCAGCAGCTCAGACAGGGCCGAAAAGACCCAGTACTTC
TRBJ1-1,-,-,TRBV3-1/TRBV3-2,CASSQEGQGYAEAFF,TGTGCCAGCAGCCAAGAGGGGCAGGGATACGCTGAAGCTTTCTTT
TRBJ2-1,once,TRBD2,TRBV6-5,CASRQLAGGHEQFF,TGTGCCAGCAGGCAACTAGCGGGGGGGCATGAGCAGTTCTTC
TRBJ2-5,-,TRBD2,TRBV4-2,CASSQEWGGETQYF,TGTGCCAGCAGCCAAGAGTGGGGGGGGGAGACCCAGTACTTC
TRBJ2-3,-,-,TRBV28,CASSLSFRSTDTQYF,TGTGCCAGCAGTTTATCATTCCGGAGCACAGATACGCAGTATTTT
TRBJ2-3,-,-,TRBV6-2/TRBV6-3,CASSPAGLTRGTDTQYF,TGTGCCAGCAGTCCCGCGGGACTCACTAGGGGCACAGATACGCAGTATTTT
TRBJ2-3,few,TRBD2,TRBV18,CASSLAGGPIDTQYF,TGTGCCAGCTCACTGGCGGGGGGGCCGATAGATACGCAGTATTTT
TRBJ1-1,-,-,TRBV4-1,CASSQDRDTEAFF,TGCGCCAGCAGCCAAGATCGGGACACTGAAGCTTTCTTT
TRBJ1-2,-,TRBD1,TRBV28,CASRTDREHGYTF,TGTGCCAGCAGGACTGACAGGGAGCATGGCTACACCTTC
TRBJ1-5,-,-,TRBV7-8,CASSLTKSANQPQHF,TGTGCCAGCAGCCTAACTAAATCGGCAAACCAGCCCCAGCATTTT
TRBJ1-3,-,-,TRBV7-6,CASSLRGRGVGNTIYF,TGTGCCAGCAGCTTACGGGGCAGGGGCGTTGGAAACACCATATATTTT
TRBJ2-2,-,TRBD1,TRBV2,CASSEIGTDNTGELFF,TGTGCCAGCAGTGAGATCGGGACAGATAACACCGGGGAGCTGTTTTTT
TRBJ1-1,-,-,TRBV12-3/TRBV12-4,CASSSQGNTEAFF,TGTGCCAGCAGTTCGCAGGGGAACACTGAAGCTTTCTTT
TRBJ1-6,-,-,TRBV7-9,CASSSSLGGGGSPLHF,TGTGCCAGCAGCTCCTCCTTGGGTGGGGGGGGTTCACCCCTCCACTTT
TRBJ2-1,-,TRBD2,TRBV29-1,CSASAGGGEQFF,TGCAGCGCCTCCGCCGGGGGGGGTGAGCAGTTCTTC
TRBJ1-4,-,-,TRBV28,CASSFQGNEKLFF,TGTGCCAGCAGTTTCCAGGGTAATGAAAAACTGTTTTTT
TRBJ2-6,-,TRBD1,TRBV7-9,CASSSDRGIGLGANVLTF,TGTGCCAGCAGCTCCGACAGGGGAATTGGGCTGGGGGCCAACGTCCTGACTTTC
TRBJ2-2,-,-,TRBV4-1,CASSQSQGMNTGELFF,TGCGCCAGCAGCCAATCTCAGGGAATGAACACCGGGGAGCTGTTTTTT
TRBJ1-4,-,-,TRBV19,CASSPGAGVYGEKLFF,TGTGCCAGTTCCCCTGGGGCAGGGGTATACGGTGAAAAACTGTTTTTT
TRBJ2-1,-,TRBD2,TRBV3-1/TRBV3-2,CASSQQGGPYNEQFF,TGTGCCAGCAGCCAACAGGGAGGGCCCTACAATGAGCAGTTCTTC
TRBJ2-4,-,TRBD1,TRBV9,CASSGSTGAGNIQYF,TGTGCCAGCAGCGGTTCGACAGGGGCTGGGAACATTCAGTACTTC
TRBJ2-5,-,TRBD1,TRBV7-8,CASSSGQGGEETQYF,TGTGCCAGCAGCTCGGGACAGGGGGGTGAAGAGACCCAGTACTTC
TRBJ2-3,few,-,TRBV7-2,CASSLAVLEGDTQYF,TGTGCCAGCAGCTTAGCGGTGTTGGAGGGGGATACGCAGTATTTT
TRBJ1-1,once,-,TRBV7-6,CASSLVLGATGTEAFF,TGTGCCAGCAGCTTAGTCCTGGGGGCCACGGGCACTGAAGCTTTCTTT
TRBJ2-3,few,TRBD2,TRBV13,CASSSPGTSGGQDTQYF,TGTGCCAGCAGCTCTCCCGGGACTAGTGGGGGGCAAGATACGCAGTATTTT
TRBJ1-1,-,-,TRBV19,CASSIRGVNTEAFF,TGTGCCAGTAGTATAAGGGGCGTGAACACTGAAGCTTTCTTT
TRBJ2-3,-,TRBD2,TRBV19,CASSTSGNTDTQYF,TGTGCCAGTAGTACTAGCGGCAACACAGATACGCAGTATTTT
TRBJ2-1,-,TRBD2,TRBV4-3,CASSQDWGGGNNEQFF,TGCGCCAGCAGCCAAGATTGGGGGGGAGGTAACAATGAGCAGTTCTTC
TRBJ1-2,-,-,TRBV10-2,CASSEKAGRGGYTF,TGCGCCAGCAGTGAAAAGGCAGGGAGGGGAGGCTACACCTTC
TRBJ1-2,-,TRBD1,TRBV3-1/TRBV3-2,CASSPRDRGRGYTF,TGTGCCAGCAGCCCCCGAGACAGGGGGCGCGGCTACACCTTC
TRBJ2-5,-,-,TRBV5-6,CASSLTGGETQYF,TGTGCCAGCAGCCTGACAGGCGGAGAGACCCAGTACTTC
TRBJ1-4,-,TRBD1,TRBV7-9,CASSMFKGTENEKLFF,TGTGCCAGCAGCATGTTCAAGGGGACAGAAAATGAAAAACTGTTTTTT
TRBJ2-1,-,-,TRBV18,CASSPQNSYNEQFF,TGTGCCAGCTCACCACAAAACAGCTACAATGAGCAGTTCTTC
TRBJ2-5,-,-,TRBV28,CAIAASWETQYF,TGTGCCATTGCGGCTAGCTGGGAGACCCAGTACTTC
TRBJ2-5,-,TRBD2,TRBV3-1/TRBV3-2,CASSLDVGGGLQETQYF,TGTGCCAGCAGTCTAGATGTCGGGGGGGGACTCCAAGAGACCCAGTACTTC
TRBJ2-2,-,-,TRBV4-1,CASSQDPGRNTGELFF,TGCGCCAGCAGCCAAGATCCAGGTCGGAACACCGGGGAGCTGTTTTTT